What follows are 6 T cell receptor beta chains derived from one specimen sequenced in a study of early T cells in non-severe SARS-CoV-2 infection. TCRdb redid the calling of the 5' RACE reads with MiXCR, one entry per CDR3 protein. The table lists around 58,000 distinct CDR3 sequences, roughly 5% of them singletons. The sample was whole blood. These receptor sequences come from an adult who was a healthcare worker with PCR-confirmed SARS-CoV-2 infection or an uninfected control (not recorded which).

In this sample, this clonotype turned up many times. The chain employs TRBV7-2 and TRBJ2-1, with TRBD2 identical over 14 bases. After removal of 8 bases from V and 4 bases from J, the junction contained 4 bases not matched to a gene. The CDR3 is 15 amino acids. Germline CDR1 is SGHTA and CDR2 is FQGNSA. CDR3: CASRLAGGEYNEQFF. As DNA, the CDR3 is TGTGCCAGCCGACTAGCGGGAGGGGAGTACAATGAGCAGTTCTTC. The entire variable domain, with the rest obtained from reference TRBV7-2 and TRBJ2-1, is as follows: GAGVSQSPSNKVTEKGKDVELRCDPISGHTALYWYRQSLGQGLEFLIYFQGNSAPDKSGLPSDRFSAERTGGSVSTLTIQRTQQEDSAVYLCASRLAGGEYNEQFFGPGTRLTVL.

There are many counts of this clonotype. CDR3 protein: CAIRGLGDGDTQYF. The CDR3 DNA sequence: TGTGCCATCAGGGGACTGGGCGACGGGGATACGCAGTATTTT. The V and J genes are TRBV10-3 and TRBJ2-3, with TRBD2 as a possible D gene (6 bases). Germline V lookup: CDR1 ENHRY, CDR2 SYGVKD. The CDR3 sequence is 14 residues long. The germline V and J ends were trimmed by 6 bases and 6 bases, with 16 bases remaining between them.

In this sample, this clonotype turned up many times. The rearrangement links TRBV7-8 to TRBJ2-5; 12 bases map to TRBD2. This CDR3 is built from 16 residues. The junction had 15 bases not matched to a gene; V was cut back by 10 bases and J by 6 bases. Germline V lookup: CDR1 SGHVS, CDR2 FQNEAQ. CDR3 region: CATTPKLAGGGKTQYF. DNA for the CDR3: TGTGCCACCACTCCCAAACTAGCGGGGGGTGGAAAGACCCAGTACTTC.

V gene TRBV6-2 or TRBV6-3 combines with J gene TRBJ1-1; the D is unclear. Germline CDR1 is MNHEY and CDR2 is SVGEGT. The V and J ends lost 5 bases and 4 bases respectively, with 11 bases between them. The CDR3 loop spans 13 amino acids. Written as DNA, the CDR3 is TGTGCCAGCAGTCCGGGAAGGAGCACTGAAGCTTTCTTT. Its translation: CASSPGRSTEAFF.

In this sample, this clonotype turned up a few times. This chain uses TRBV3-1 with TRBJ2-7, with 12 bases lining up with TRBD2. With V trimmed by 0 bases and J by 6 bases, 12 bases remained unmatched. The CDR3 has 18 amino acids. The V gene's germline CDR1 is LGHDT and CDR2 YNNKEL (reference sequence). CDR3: CASSQEALAGGPGSEQYF. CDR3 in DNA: TGTGCCAGCAGCCAAGAGGCCCTAGCGGGGGGGCCGGGAAGCGAGCAGTACTTC.

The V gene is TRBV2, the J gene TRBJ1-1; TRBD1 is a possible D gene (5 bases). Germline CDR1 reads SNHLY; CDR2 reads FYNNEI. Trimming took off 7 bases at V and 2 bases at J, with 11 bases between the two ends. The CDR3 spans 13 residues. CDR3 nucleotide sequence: TGTGCCAGCACCGAAGACAGAAACACTGAAGCTTTCTTT. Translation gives CASTEDRNTEAFF.